Here is one T cell receptor (beta chain) with its context. Its target is not known. Generated by immunoSEQ multiplex PCR, the TCRdb table keeps only in-frame clones and is missing some. Counted here are about 150,000 clones, about nine tenths occurring once; the ten biggest clones make up approximately 3%. The CDR3 runs 15 residues. V was shortened by 4 bases and J by 0 bases, with 14 bases between the two germline ends. The germline V gene encodes CDR1 SGDLS and CDR2 YYNGEE. The sample comes from a study of T cell responses to AZD1222 COVID-19 vaccine. Broader study findings: Baseline testing showed seropositivity in only a handful of AZD1222 recipients.

The sample was peripheral blood, taken on day 0 of AZD1222 vaccination. This chain joins TRBV9 and TRBJ2-7; unclear D gene. This TCR came from an adult in good health. CDR3 bases: TGTGCCAGCAGCCCGCCGTCTTTAAGCTCCTACGAGCAGTACTTC. It is translated as CASSPPSLSSYEQYF.